This T cell receptor beta chain derives from a study of blood T cell repertoires in COVID-19. At the level of the study: Specimens from acute and convalescent COVID-19 originated in the United States, Italy and Spain. The cDNA or gDNA used as material had been derived from T cells, B-cell-depleted T cells, or PBMCs.

Methods used by the authors: Estimated nucleated cell counts came from reference gene primer amplification. Libraries were prepared by immunoSEQ multiplex PCR; TCRdb keeps only in-frame clonotypes and omits some of them. Clone size and V and J calls were adopted from that table, with D and trimming inferred from the DNA. Seen here are 140,000 to 150,000 clones, about 76% observed once, and the top ten hold around 8.5%. The trim removed 7 bases at V and 2 bases at J, leaving 9 bases unmatched. The germline gives CDR1 MNHNY, CDR2 SVGAGI (reference sequence). The length of the CDR3 is 16 residues. Sequencing used peripheral blood. The chain employs TRBV6-6 and TRBJ2-1, with 9 bases identical to TRBD2. The TCR sequence derives from a human donor in a cohort sampled during active COVID-19. The CDR3, as DNA: TGTGCCAGCAAGCCAGAGCTAGCGGGAACCTACAATGAGCAGTTCTTC. Translating it yields CASKPELAGTYNEQFF.